This T cell receptor beta chain was identified in a study of Ad26.COV2.S vaccination and SARS-CoV-2 variants. The data were produced by immunoSEQ multiplex PCR, yet TCRdb's version contains in-frame clones alone and is incomplete. The table has about 680,000 clones, roughly 90% seen once. The count of this clone is one. CDR3 size: 14 residues. Germline CDR1 is SEHNR and CDR2 is FQNEAQ (reference sequence). With 7 bases removed from V and 0 bases from J, the gap between germline ends came to 13 bases. Treatment here: some 20 received Ad26.COV2.S at low or high dose, single or two shots; 5 received placebo; per-sample allocation not given. Sample collection was performed on day 63 after the first vaccine or placebo injection.

Specimen: peripheral blood, collected in a trial of Ad26.COV2.S vaccine versus placebo. The clonotype comes from a person between 18 and 65 years old who received the Ad26.COV2.S COVID-19 vaccine or a placebo. This chain uses TRBV7-9 with TRBJ2-7; maybe TRBD2 (6 bases). DNA of the CDR3: TGTGCCAGCACCCTAGCGCCCAGCTCCTACGAGCAGTACTTC. It translates to CASTLAPSSYEQYF. Together with reference TRBV7-9 and TRBJ2-7, the CDR3 gives the full variable domain: DTGVSQNPRHKITKRGQNVTFRCDPISEHNRLYWYRQTLGQGPEFLTYFQNEAQLEKSRLLSDRFSAERPKGSFSTLEIQRTEQGDSAMYLCASTLAPSSYEQYFGPGTRLTVT.